Presented here are 8 T cell receptor beta chains from one specimen sequenced in a study of regulatory T cells in long-lasting Graves disease. Sample time point: newly diagnosed GD, antithyroid drugs for less than 3 months. Extracted RNA from PBMCs served as the source of the TCR library. Libraries of TCR beta came from iRepertoire HTBI primers plus Arm-PCR of CDR3 regions. TCRdb redid the calling of the multiplex PCR reads with MiXCR, one entry per CDR3 protein. The sample includes approximately 390,000 distinct CDR3 sequences, 16% seen only once; the top ten take 20% to 25%. This same sample was also taken into another study, of T cells in Graves' hyperthyroidism and ophthalmopathy.

The sample was peripheral blood mononuclear cells (PBMCs), taken at new diagnosis, from a patient treated with antithyroid drugs. These receptors all come from a woman between 18 and 30 years old with Graves disease.

The rearrangement links TRBV6-1 to TRBJ1-5; D gene uncertain. The CDR3 runs to 15 residues. Germline V gene sequence: CDR1 MNHNS, CDR2 SASEGT. V was clipped by 1 base and J by 1 base, with 8 bases between them. The CDR3 reads CASSEGLWSNQPQHF. DNA for the CDR3: TGTGCCAGCAGTGAAGGACTCTGGAGCAATCAGCCCCAGCATTTT.

There are many counts of this clonotype. This chain uses TRBV11-2 with TRBJ2-7, with D possibly matching TRBD2 (5 bases). Trimming took 5 bases from V and 4 from J, leaving 12 bases between them. The CDR3 sequence is 13 residues long. The germline CDR1 and CDR2 sequences are SGHAT and FQNNGV. The CDR3 here is CASSAASGYEQYF. The CDR3, as DNA: TGTGCCAGCAGCGCGGCCAGCGGATACGAGCAGTACTTC.

The table lists this clonotype with a few counts. V usage is TRBV5-1 and J usage is TRBJ1-2; D call uncertain. Trimming took 4 bases from V and 7 from J, leaving 14 bases between them. The germline gives CDR1 SGHRS, CDR2 YFSETQ. This CDR3 is built from 13 residues. The chain's CDR3 is CASSENGRGGYTF. The CDR3 nucleotides are TGCGCCAGCAGCGAGAACGGTCGGGGTGGCTACACCTTC.

This clonotype was observed many times. The chain has TRBV5-1 and TRBJ1-3, with no clear D. Deletions cut 1 base from V and 1 base from J, with 6 bases between. Germline CDR1 is SGHRS and CDR2 is YFSETQ. CDR3 length equals 14 residues. CDR3 in DNA: TGCGCCAGCAGCTTGAGTAGATCTGGAAACACCATATATTTT. Amino acid sequence: CASSLSRSGNTIYF.

The chain has TRBV6-1 and TRBJ2-5; TRBD2 agrees at 10 bases. Looked up from germline, CDR1 is MNHNS and CDR2 is SASEGT. This CDR3 has 15 amino acids. Trimming cost V 6 bases and J 4 bases; bases outside gene matches: 8. CDR3 protein: CASRTSGGAGETQYF. CDR3 bases: TGTGCCAGCAGGACCAGCGGGGGGGCAGGAGAGACCCAGTACTTC.

This rearrangement joins TRBV2 to TRBJ2-5, with D possibly TRBD2 on 7 matching bases. The V and J ends lost 7 bases and 1 base respectively, with 13 bases between them. The V gene's germline CDR1 is SNHLY and CDR2 FYNNEI. This CDR3 comprises 14 residues. The DNA for the CDR3 is TGTGCCAGCAAGGGGGGGGTCGTCCAAGAGACCCAGTACTTC. This sequence encodes CASKGGVVQETQYF.

The table lists this clonotype with many counts. V is TRBV28 and J is TRBJ2-3, with 8 positions matching TRBD1. Trimming cost V 5 bases and J 6 bases; bases outside gene matches: 10. The CDR3 is 15 residues long. Germline lookup yields CDR1 MDHEN and CDR2 SYDVKM. CDR3 sequence reads: CASSPSGQGGDTQYF. Here the CDR3 DNA reads TGTGCCAGCAGTCCCTCCGGACAGGGAGGCGATACGCAGTATTTT.

The chain joins TRBV5-1 to TRBJ1-2; D is uncertain. Germline CDR1 reads SGHRS; CDR2 reads YFSETQ. Trimming cost V 4 bases and J 5 bases, with 18 bases left between them. This CDR3 has 15 residues. The CDR3 DNA follows: TGCGCCAGCAGCCTACGGAGCGAGGAGGGTTATGGCTACACCTTC. This translates into CASSLRSEEGYGYTF.